The 25 T cell receptor beta chains below were found in one sample sequenced in a study of blood T cells in healthy people across ages. Together with a sample-barcoded 5' primer, a J-beta primer mix was included in a second PCR lasting about 6 to 11 cycles. TCRdb analysed the 5' RACE reads with MiXCR anew, one entry per CDR3 protein. The data contain 600,000 to 650,000 distinct CDR3 sequences, approximately 50% of them seen just once; the ten biggest clones take up 30% to 40%. Sequences were obtained from blood. The receptor set was obtained from a man aged 55 to 70 in good health.

This rearrangement joins TRBV12-3 or TRBV12-4 to TRBJ2-7; the D gene could be TRBD1 or TRBD2 (6 bases each). V was shortened by 3 bases and J by 10 bases, with 19 bases between the two germline ends. The CDR3 is 14 residues long. The chain's CDR3 is CASSFAGGHGAQYF. The CDR3 nucleotides read TGTGCCAGCAGTTTCGCCGGGGGCCATGGGGCCCAGTACTTC.

The chain combines TRBV20-1 with TRBJ1-1, with a possible D match to TRBD1 (6 bases). Germline-derived CDR1 and CDR2 are DFQATT and SNEGSKA (reference sequence). The CDR3 length is 11 residues. Trimming left V 3 bases short and J 7 bases short, with 9 bases between. CDR3 residues: CSARTDSEAFF. CDR3 nucleotides: TGCAGTGCTAGGACGGACAGTGAAGCTTTCTTT.

This chain links TRBV6-1 with TRBJ2-5; D could derive from TRBD1 or TRBD2 (5 bases each). V was trimmed by 11 bases and J by 13 bases, leaving 20 bases between them. Germline-derived CDR1 and CDR2 are MNHNS and SASEGT. CDR3 length: 11 amino acids. The CDR3 region is CAGTREGPLYF. CDR3 nucleotide sequence: TGTGCCGGGACCAGAGAGGGCCCCCTGTACTTC.

V and J are TRBV18 and TRBJ2-2, with D unresolved. The CDR3 loop spans 17 amino acids. V gave up 2 bases and J gave up 1 base, with 14 bases separating them. CDR1 and CDR2 from the germline V gene are KGHSH and LQKENI. CDR3: CASSPNPPTQNTGELFF. CDR3 nucleotides: TGTGCCAGCTCACCAAATCCACCGACTCAGAACACCGGGGAGCTGTTTTTT.

The chain joins TRBV25-1 to TRBJ2-7; D perhaps matches TRBD1 (5 bases). V was pared by 5 bases and J by 0 bases, with 8 bases between. In germline, CDR1 is MGHDK, CDR2 SYGVNS. The CDR3 runs 13 residues. CDR3 DNA: TGTGCCAGCAGTAACAGGTTCTCCTACGAGCAGTACTTC. Amino acid sequence: CASSNRFSYEQYF.

This chain links TRBV6-5 with TRBJ1-1, with 7 bases identical to TRBD1. CDR1 and CDR2 from the germline V gene are MNHEY and SVGAGI. V dropped 6 bases and J dropped 0; count of bases not matched to a gene: 4. The CDR3 has 14 amino acids. CDR3 amino acids: CASRSGTVNTEAFF. CDR3 sequence (DNA): TGTGCCAGCAGGAGCGGGACAGTGAACACTGAAGCTTTCTTT.

This chain links TRBV7-2 with TRBJ2-3, with D possibly being TRBD2 (5 bases). The CDR3 runs 15 residues. Germline CDR1 SGHTA, CDR2 FQGNSA. V shed 5 bases and J shed 4 bases, with 16 bases lying between them. The CDR3 coding sequence is TGTGCCAGCAGCCTAACGTTAGCGTCGGCAGATACGCAGTATTTT. Translated: CASSLTLASADTQYF.

This chain connects TRBV4-1 to TRBJ1-6, with 7 positions matching TRBD1. The V and J ends lost 0 bases and 0 bases, in that order; junction bases with no gene match: 17. The CDR3 loop spans 22 amino acids. CDR1 and CDR2 from the germline V gene are MGHRA and YSYEKL. The CDR3 DNA reads TGCGCCAGCAGCCAAGATGGGGGGACAGTCAATTCCGCCGGCTCCTATAATTCACCCCTCCACTTT. Protein sequence: CASSQDGGTVNSAGSYNSPLHF.

This clonotype was counted at least ten times. Since a much larger clone is just one base distant, this may be a read error. The rearrangement joins TRBV11-3 to TRBJ2-5; 14 nucleotides line up with TRBD2. The germline V gene encodes CDR1 SGHNT and CDR2 YENEEA. V was clipped by 0 bases and J by 11 bases; unmatched bases: 14. CDR3 length: 18 residues. Here the CDR3 DNA reads TGTGCCAGCAGCTTAGATCAATCAGGGACTAGCGGGGGACATGAGCAGTACTTC. Amino acid sequence: CASSLDQSGTSGGHEQYF.

DNA for the CDR3: TGCGCCAGCAGCCCTTCTAAGGGGGAGACCCTCGAGACCCAGTACTTC. Its translation is CASSPSKGETLETQYF. V usage is TRBV4-1 and J usage is TRBJ2-5; D possibly corresponds to TRBD1 (6 bases). V dropped 4 bases and J dropped 5 bases, with 20 bases sitting between them. Germline lookup yields CDR1 MGHRA and CDR2 YSYEKL. The CDR3 sequence is 16 residues long.

The chain joins TRBV28 to TRBJ2-5; D is unclear. CDR1 and CDR2 from the germline V gene are MDHEN and SYDVKM. This CDR3 has 13 residues. V was cut by 7 bases and J by 1 base, with 10 bases left in between. CDR3 coding DNA: TGTGCCAGCAAGGTCAGACCCCAAGAGACCCAGTACTTC. Its translation is CASKVRPQETQYF.

This clonotype was observed a handful of times. This chain links TRBV27 with TRBJ1-1; a possible D gene is TRBD1 (6 bases). This CDR3 is 14 amino acids long. Deletions cut 0 bases from V and 5 bases from J, with 10 bases between. The germline gives CDR1 MNHEY, CDR2 SMNVEV (reference sequence). The CDR3 region has the DNA TGTGCCAGCAGTTTATCGCCAGGGGTTACTGAAGCTTTCTTT. It codes for CASSLSPGVTEAFF.

The chain combines TRBV3-1 with TRBJ1-2; D is perhaps TRBD1 (5 bases). The CDR3 is made up of 14 amino acids. V lost 2 bases and J lost 4, with 11 bases in between. Germline V gene lookup returns CDR1 LGHDT and CDR2 YNNKEL (reference sequence). The CDR3 sequence is CASSQPQGSYGYTF. CDR3 nucleotides: TGTGCCAGCAGCCAACCTCAGGGCTCCTATGGCTACACCTTC. Complete variable domain (other parts from reference TRBV3-1 and TRBJ1-2): DTAVSQTPKYLVTQMGNDKSIKCEQNLGHDTMYWYKQDSKKFLKIMFSYNNKELIINETVPNRFSPKSPDKAHLNLHINSLELGDSAVYFCASSQPQGSYGYTFGSGTRLTVV.

The chain carries TRBV3-1 and TRBJ1-1; D possibly corresponds to TRBD1 (5 bases). The V gene lost 4 bases and the J gene lost 8 bases, with 17 bases spanning the gap. Germline values: CDR1 LGHDT, CDR2 YNNKEL (reference sequence). This CDR3 is built from 14 residues. The CDR3 DNA reads TGTGCCAGCAGCCCCACCCTCGCCGGGACGGAAGCTTTCTTT. Translating it yields CASSPTLAGTEAFF.

This chain joins TRBV9 and TRBJ2-6, with TRBD1 matching over 7 bases. This CDR3 has 13 residues. The J segment lost 11 bases and the V segment lost 4 bases, leaving 6 bases of the junction unmatched. Germline V CDR1 and CDR2: SGDLS, YYNGEE. CDR3 residues: CASSLRQGDVLTF. CDR3 bases: TGTGCCAGCAGCCTCCGACAGGGCGACGTCCTGACTTTC.

This chain connects TRBV3-1 to TRBJ2-1, with no clear D. CDR3 length: 14 residues. Trimming pared 0 bases from V and 10 bases from J, leaving 13 bases between. The germline gives CDR1 LGHDT, CDR2 YNNKEL (reference sequence). The CDR3 reads CASSQDPRFGEQFF. For the CDR3, the DNA is TGTGCCAGCAGCCAAGATCCACGCTTTGGGGAGCAGTTCTTC.

This rearrangement joins TRBV20-1 to TRBJ2-1, with D possibly TRBD1 on 6 matching bases. CDR1 is DFQATT, CDR2 SNEGSKA, per germline (reference sequence). Trimming removed 3 bases at V and 2 bases at J, with 11 bases between. CDR3 length: 14 amino acids. In DNA, the CDR3 is TGCAGTGCTAGTCTACAGGGTACCTACAATGAGCAGTTCTTC. The encoded protein is CSASLQGTYNEQFF.

V is TRBV20-1 and J is TRBJ2-3; D may be TRBD2 (6 bases). Trimming removed 5 bases from V and 1 base from J, with 19 bases in between. The CDR3 consists of 16 residues. Germline V CDR1 and CDR2: DFQATT, SNEGSKA (reference sequence). The CDR3 is CSAGPSGGPGTDTQYF. Written as DNA, the CDR3 is TGCAGTGCTGGGCCCTCAGGAGGGCCGGGCACAGATACGCAGTATTTT.

This clonotype has only one observation. The genes are TRBV10-3 and TRBJ1-6, with D maybe TRBD1 (5 bases). The germline gives CDR1 ENHRY, CDR2 SYGVKD. CDR3 length equals 13 residues. V gave up 7 bases and J gave up 7 bases, with 11 bases separating them. The CDR3 is CAIMQGSNSPLHF. The CDR3 DNA sequence: TGTGCCATCATGCAGGGTAGCAATTCACCCCTCCACTTT.

This clonotype showed up many times. V and J are TRBV20-1 and TRBJ2-7; 8 bases fit TRBD2. V lost 1 base, J lost 4 bases, and 6 bases stayed unmatched. Per germline, CDR1 DFQATT and CDR2 SNEGSKA (reference sequence). The CDR3 totals 14 residues. The CDR3 is CSARGVAGNYEQYF. CDR3 sequence (DNA): TGCAGTGCTAGAGGAGTAGCGGGGAATTACGAGCAGTACTTC.

The genes are TRBV6-2 or TRBV6-3 and TRBJ2-7; possible D gene TRBD1, 6 bases. Germline V gene data show CDR1 as MNHEY and CDR2 as SVGEGT. CDR3 length: 16 residues. Trimming removed 4 bases from V and 2 bases from J, with 18 bases in between. The CDR3 DNA sequence: TGTGCCAGCAGTTTCGCAGGGGTACCTCAGACCTACGAGCAGTACTTC. It codes for CASSFAGVPQTYEQYF.

The V and J genes are TRBV15 and TRBJ2-1, with a possible D match to TRBD2 (5 bases). CDR3 length: 14 residues. Trimming pared 1 base from V and 13 bases from J, leaving 17 bases between. CDR1 is LNHNV, CDR2 YYDKDF, per germline (reference sequence). CDR3 nucleotides: TGTGCCACCAGCAGAGGTCAAAGCGGCGAGACCCAGTTCTTC. It yields the protein CATSRGQSGETQFF.

The CDR3 DNA reads TGTGCCAGCAGAAGAAGGGGGGGAGAGACCCAGTACTTC. Its protein product is CASRRRGGETQYF. The rearrangement uses TRBV7-9 and TRBJ2-5; perhaps TRBD2 as D (7 bases). Per the germline V gene, CDR1 is SEHNR and CDR2 is FQNEAQ (reference sequence). CDR3 size: 13 residues. The germline V and J ends were trimmed by 6 bases and 4 bases, with 12 bases remaining between them. Full variable domain (outside the CDR3, taken from reference TRBV7-9 and TRBJ2-5): DTGVSQNPRHKITKRGQNVTFRCDPISEHNRLYWYRQTLGQGPEFLTYFQNEAQLEKSRLLSDRFSAERPKGSFSTLEIQRTEQGDSAMYLCASRRRGGETQYFGPGTRLLVL.

This clonotype was seen at least ten times. The J gene is TRBJ2-7, the V gene TRBV6-2 or TRBV6-3; D not certain. In germline, CDR1 is MNHEY, CDR2 SVGEGT. V gave up 2 bases and J gave up 0 bases, with 5 bases separating them. The CDR3 runs to 13 residues. As DNA, the CDR3 is TGTGCCAGCAGTTACGGTCACTCCTACGAGCAGTACTTC. Encoded protein: CASSYGHSYEQYF.

The chain is built from TRBV6-5 and TRBJ2-5; 12 positions agree with TRBD2. The last part of the DNA fits TRBJ2-7 better; the J call may be wrong. The CDR3 sequence is 14 residues long. Germline values: CDR1 MNHEY, CDR2 SVGAGI. The CDR3 here is CGSALAGGAVEQYF. The CDR3 bases are TGTGGGTCTGCACTAGCGGGGGGAGCCGTCGAGCAGTACTTC.